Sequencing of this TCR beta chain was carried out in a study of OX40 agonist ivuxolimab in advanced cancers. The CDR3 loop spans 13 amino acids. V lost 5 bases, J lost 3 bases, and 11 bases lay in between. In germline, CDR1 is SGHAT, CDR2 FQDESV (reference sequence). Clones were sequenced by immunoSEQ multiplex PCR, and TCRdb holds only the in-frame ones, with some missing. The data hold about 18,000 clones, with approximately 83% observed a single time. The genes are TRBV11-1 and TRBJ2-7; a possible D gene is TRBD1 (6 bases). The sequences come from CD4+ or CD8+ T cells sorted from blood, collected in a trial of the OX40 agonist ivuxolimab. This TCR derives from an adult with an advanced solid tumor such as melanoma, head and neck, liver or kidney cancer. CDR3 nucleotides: TGTGCCAGCAGCGTCACAGGGAACTACGAGCAGTACTTC. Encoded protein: CASSVTGNYEQYF.